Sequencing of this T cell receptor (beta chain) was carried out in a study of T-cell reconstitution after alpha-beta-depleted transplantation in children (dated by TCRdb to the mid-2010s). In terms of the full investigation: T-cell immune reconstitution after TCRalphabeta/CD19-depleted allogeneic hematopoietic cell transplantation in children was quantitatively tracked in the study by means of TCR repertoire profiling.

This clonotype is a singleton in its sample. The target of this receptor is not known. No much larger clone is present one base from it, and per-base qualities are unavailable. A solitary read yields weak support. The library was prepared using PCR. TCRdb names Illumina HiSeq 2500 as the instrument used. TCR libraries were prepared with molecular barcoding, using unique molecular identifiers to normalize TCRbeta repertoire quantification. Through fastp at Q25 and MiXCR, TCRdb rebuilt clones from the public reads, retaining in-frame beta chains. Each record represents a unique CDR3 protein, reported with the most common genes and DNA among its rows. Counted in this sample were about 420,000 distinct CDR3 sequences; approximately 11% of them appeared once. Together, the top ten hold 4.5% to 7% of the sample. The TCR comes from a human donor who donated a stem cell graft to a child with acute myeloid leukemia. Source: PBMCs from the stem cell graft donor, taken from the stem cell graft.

CDR3 reads: CASGGRRTDTQYF. Here is the DNA: TGTGCCAGTGGAGGGAGGCGCACAGATACGCAGTATTTT. The V and J genes are TRBV19 and TRBJ2-3, with TRBD2 tentatively as D gene (6 bases match). V is shortened by 8 bases, J by 1 base, and the region joining them spans 10 bases. Via the germline V gene (reference sequence), CDR1 is LNHDA and CDR2 SQIVND. CDR3 length: 13 amino acids, cysteine to phenylalanine. Here the CDR3 DNA is all that survives: 39 bases in frame from base 1.